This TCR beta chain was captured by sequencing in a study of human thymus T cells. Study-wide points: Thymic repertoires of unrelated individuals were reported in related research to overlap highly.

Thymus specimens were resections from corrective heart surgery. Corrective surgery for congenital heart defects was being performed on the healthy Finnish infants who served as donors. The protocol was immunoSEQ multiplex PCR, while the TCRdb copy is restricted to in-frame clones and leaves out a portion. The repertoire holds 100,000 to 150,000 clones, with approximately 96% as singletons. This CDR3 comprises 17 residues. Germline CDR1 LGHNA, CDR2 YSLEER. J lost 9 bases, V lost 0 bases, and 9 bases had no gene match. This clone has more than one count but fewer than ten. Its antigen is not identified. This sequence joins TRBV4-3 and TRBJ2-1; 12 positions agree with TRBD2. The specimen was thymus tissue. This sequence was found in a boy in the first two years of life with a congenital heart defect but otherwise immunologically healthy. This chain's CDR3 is CASSQDRAGLAGVEQFF. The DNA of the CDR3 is TGCGCCAGCAGCCAAGACCGGGCGGGACTAGCGGGCGTTGAGCAGTTCTTC.